The 8 T cell receptor beta chains below all came from one sample that was sequenced in a study of T cell repertoires in cytomegalovirus infection (dated by TCRdb to between 2018 and 2021). Sequencing instrument: Illumina HiSeq 1500. TCRdb reran the public reads through fastp at Q25 and MiXCR, keeping productive beta chains. Entries that share a CDR3 protein sequence are merged under the most common genes and DNA. This sample is represented by about 130,000 distinct CDR3 sequences; 7.5% to 9% of them were singletons. Around 10% of the sample belongs to the ten largest clones. What was sequenced was PBMCs. The receptors originated from a human donor in good health (CMV status not recorded). Some clones in this sample may be carry-over from other donors' samples.

This clonotype was observed many times. This chain joins TRBV5-1 and TRBJ2-2, with D perhaps TRBD1 or TRBD2 (5 bases each). This CDR3 is 15 amino acids long. CDR1 is SGHRS and CDR2 is YFSETQ in the germline V gene. V dropped 4 bases and J dropped 3 bases, with 13 bases sitting between them. The DNA for the CDR3 is TGCGCCAGCAGCCCTGGGGACGGTTACACCGGGGAGCTGTTTTTT. Protein product: CASSPGDGYTGELFF.

This clonotype was observed at least ten times. The rearrangement joins TRBV4-1 to TRBJ2-1, with TRBD2 matching over 8 bases. The V and J ends lost 0 bases and 0 bases, in that order; junction bases with no gene match: 4. The CDR3 runs 17 residues. Germline CDR1 and CDR2: MGHRA and YSYEKL. CDR3 nucleotides: TGCGCCAGCAGCCAAGATGGCGGGACTAGCTCCTACAATGAGCAGTTCTTC. Translated, it gives CASSQDGGTSSYNEQFF.

The chain uses TRBV6-2 or TRBV6-3 and TRBJ2-3; 13 nucleotides line up with TRBD2. The CDR3 is 17 amino acids. J gave up 4 bases and V 6 bases, and 10 bases lay outside the gene matches. Germline lookup yields CDR1 MNHEY and CDR2 SVGEGT. CDR3 nucleotide sequence: TGTGCCAGCAGAAGAAACGCCGGGACTAGCGGGGCAGATACGCAGTATTTT. Its protein product is CASRRNAGTSGADTQYF.

In this sample, this clonotype turned up many times. J is TRBJ2-1 and V is TRBV10-3; no clear D gene. CDR1 is ENHRY, CDR2 SYGVKD, per germline. With 7 bases removed from V and 1 base from J, the gap between germline ends came to 11 bases. There are 14 residues in the CDR3. CDR3 nucleotides: TGTGCCATCATGCGGAAAGAATCCTACAATGAGCAGTTCTTC. Its protein product is CAIMRKESYNEQFF.

This clonotype occurred many times. The chain recombines TRBV28 with TRBJ1-2, with D possibly matching TRBD1 (5 bases). The V gene's germline CDR1 is MDHEN and CDR2 SYDVKM. CDR3 length equals 12 residues. Trimming stripped 7 bases from V and 3 bases from J, with 9 bases between. CDR3 bases: TGTGCCAGCACGGACACTGACTATGGCTACACCTTC. Translating gives CASTDTDYGYTF.

This clonotype was detected ten times or more. The chain has TRBV6-5 and TRBJ2-3, with 11 bases identical to TRBD2. This CDR3 is 18 amino acids long. Germline V gives CDR1 MNHEY, CDR2 SVGAGI. The V and J ends lost 6 bases and 0 bases, in that order; junction bases with no gene match: 11. CDR3 sequence reads: CASSLLAGAGVSTDTQYF. DNA of the CDR3: TGTGCCAGCAGCTTACTAGCGGGGGCCGGGGTTAGCACAGATACGCAGTATTTT.

This clonotype has ten or more counts. This chain uses TRBV12-3 or TRBV12-4 with TRBJ1-5, with D unclear. The CDR3 length is 12 residues. The ends were cut back, 7 bases at V and 7 bases at J, with 11 bases in the middle. The CDR3 here is CASIPGCQPQHF. CDR3 bases: TGTGCCAGCATACCCGGGTGCCAGCCCCAGCATTTT.

In this sample, this clonotype turned up many times. The chain recombines TRBV2 with TRBJ2-1; D not certain. V lost 0 bases, J lost 12 bases, and 15 bases lay in between. CDR3 length: 14 amino acids. CDR1 is SNHLY and CDR2 is FYNNEI in the germline V gene. CDR3 residues: CASSEAPSLGRQFF. The CDR3, as DNA: TGTGCCAGCAGTGAAGCGCCATCCCTGGGCAGGCAGTTCTTC.